This entry lists 22 T cell receptor beta chains sequenced from one sample in a study of identical twins. TCRdb reanalysed the 5' RACE reads using MiXCR and keeps one entry per CDR3 protein. The sample includes roughly 230,000 distinct CDR3 sequences, 6.5% to 9.5% of them seen just once. In addition, the sample was reused for a study of yellow fever vaccine responses in identical twins.

Specimen: CD8+ T cells sorted from blood. These receptors came from a woman younger than 30 in good health.

This clonotype was found many times. The chain is built from TRBV5-1 and TRBJ2-7; 7 nucleotides line up with TRBD2. With 1 base clipped from V and 3 bases from J, the junction kept 7 bases outside the gene matches. The germline CDR1 and CDR2 sequences are SGHRS and YFSETQ. CDR3 length equals 15 residues. CDR3 DNA: TGCGCCAGCAGCTTGTCGAGCGGGACCCTCTACGAGCAGTACTTC. Its translation is CASSLSSGTLYEQYF. The full variable domain, with the rest looked up from reference TRBV5-1 and TRBJ2-7, is KAGVTQTPRYLIKTRGQQVTLSCSPISGHRSVSWYQQTPGQGLQFLFEYFSETQRNKGNFPGRFSGRQFSNSRSEMNVSTLELGDSALYLCASSLSSGTLYEQYFGPGTRLTVT.

J is TRBJ2-1 and V is TRBV29-1; D ambiguous. With 0 bases removed from V and 2 bases from J, the gap between germline ends came to 8 bases. Germline CDR1 and CDR2: SQVTM and ANQGSEA. The CDR3 has 14 amino acids. The CDR3 sequence is CSVEESWTYNEQFF. Here the CDR3 DNA reads TGCAGCGTTGAAGAAAGCTGGACCTACAATGAGCAGTTCTTC.

This clonotype was detected many times. The chain carries TRBV12-3 or TRBV12-4 and TRBJ2-7; 10 bases line up with TRBD2. V dropped 4 bases and J dropped 0; count of bases not matched to a gene: 3. The CDR3 length is 15 residues. The DNA for the CDR3 is TGTGCCAGCAGTTGGACTAGCGGAAACTCCTACGAGCAGTACTTC. Translated: CASSWTSGNSYEQYF.

This clonotype was found many times. The chain couples TRBV12-3 or TRBV12-4 to TRBJ2-7; D ambiguous. The germline V and J ends were trimmed by 2 bases and 1 base, with 9 bases remaining between them. This CDR3 spans 14 amino acids. Written as DNA, the CDR3 is TGTGCCAGCAGTTTAACCGACACATCCTACGAGCAGTACTTC. Translating it yields CASSLTDTSYEQYF.

The chain links TRBV19 to TRBJ2-1; 7 positions match TRBD2. The length of the CDR3 is 17 residues. Germline CDR1 is LNHDA and CDR2 is SQIVND (reference sequence). Trimming at V came to 3 bases and at J to 0 bases, leaving 8 bases not matched to a gene. CDR3 sequence: CASSIRAGRSSYNEQFF. As DNA, the CDR3 is TGTGCCAGTAGTATTCGAGCGGGACGGAGCTCCTACAATGAGCAGTTCTTC. The full variable domain, its missing parts supplied by reference TRBV19 and TRBJ2-1, is DGGITQSPKYLFRKEGQNVTLSCEQNLNHDAMYWYRQDPGQGLRLIYYSQIVNDFQKGDIAEGYSVSREKKESFPLTVTSAQKNPTAFYLCASSIRAGRSSYNEQFFGPGTRLTVL.

This clonotype was seen at least ten times. The chain couples TRBV21-1 to TRBJ2-3; the table's D call, TRBD2, was not checked against the DNA. TRBV21-1 has pseudogene status. This CDR3 has 16 amino acids. CDR3 in amino acids: CASSKGLAGDTDTQYF. CDR3 sequence (DNA): TGTGCCAGCAGCAAGGGACTAGCGGGGGACACAGATACGCAGTATTTT.

This clonotype was recorded a few times. The DNA for the CDR3 is TGTGCCAGCAGCCCGCCCCCCGGCGGCAGGGGACGAACAGATACGCAGTATTTT. Translated: CASSPPPGGRGRTDTQYF. V and J are TRBV11-1 and TRBJ2-3; D perhaps matches TRBD1 (6 bases). CDR3 length: 18 amino acids. The germline CDR1 and CDR2 sequences are SGHAT and FQDESV (reference sequence). The V gene lost 5 bases and the J gene lost 3 bases, with 24 bases spanning the gap.

The chain recombines TRBV20-1 with TRBJ2-7; D may be TRBD1 or TRBD2 (5 bases each). Germline V gives CDR1 DFQATT, CDR2 SNEGSKA (reference sequence). The CDR3 loop spans 15 amino acids. Trimming removed 4 bases at V and 1 base at J, with 17 bases between. For the CDR3, the DNA is TGCAGTGCTAAACTCCGGGACCACCCTTCCTACGAGCAGTACTTC. Translation gives CSAKLRDHPSYEQYF.

V is TRBV11-2 and J is TRBJ2-3; 12 nucleotides match TRBD2. This CDR3 comprises 19 residues. CDR1 is SGHAT and CDR2 is FQNNGV in the germline V gene. Trimming removed 2 bases from V and 3 bases from J; junction bases left unmatched: 12. Written as DNA, the CDR3 is TGTGCCAGCAGCTTATGGGGGTCTAGCGGGGGGGCCTGGACAGATACGCAGTATTTT. It specifies CASSLWGSSGGAWTDTQYF.

The CDR3 region has the DNA TGTGCCAGCAGCGTAGCGACAGGGGCGAACACCGGGGAGCTGTTTTTT. Its protein is CASSVATGANTGELFF. This chain connects TRBV9 to TRBJ2-2; 8 nucleotides align to TRBD1. This CDR3 is built from 16 residues. V shed 0 bases, J shed 0 bases, and the junction held 1 base outside the gene matches. Germline V gives CDR1 SGDLS, CDR2 YYNGEE.

This clonotype was seen a few times. The chain couples TRBV11-2 to TRBJ2-1; no reliable D call. CDR1 and CDR2 from the germline V gene are SGHAT and FQNNGV. The CDR3 is 15 amino acids. The V end was cut by 1 base, the J end by 4 bases, with 11 bases between. Here the CDR3 DNA reads TGTGCCAGCAGCTTAGTCGCAGAGAAATACAATGAGCAGTTCTTC. Translating it yields CASSLVAEKYNEQFF.

The chain has TRBV5-1 and TRBJ2-1, with a tentative D call TRBD2 (6 bases). This CDR3 has 13 residues. Deletions cut 2 bases from V and 10 bases from J, with 13 bases between. CDR1 SGHRS and CDR2 YFSETQ come from the germline V gene. The CDR3 DNA sequence: TGCGCCAGCAGCTTAGAACTAGCTGGGGAGCAGTTCTTC. Translation gives CASSLELAGEQFF.

V gene TRBV27 combines with J gene TRBJ2-2; the match to TRBD2 covers 14 bases. Looked up from germline, CDR1 is MNHEY and CDR2 is SMNVEV (reference sequence). V was clipped by 6 bases and J by 7 bases; unmatched bases: 10. This CDR3 has 17 residues. The DNA for the CDR3 is TGTGCCAGCAGACCGACTAGCGGGAGGGCAATTGTCGGGGAGCTGTTTTTT. It specifies CASRPTSGRAIVGELFF.

CDR3 sequence (DNA): TGTGCCAGCAGCGTCAGGGACACGGGTTACGAGCAGTACTTC. Its protein product is CASSVRDTGYEQYF. The chain has TRBV9 and TRBJ2-7; a weak D match, TRBD1 (6 bases). The CDR3 spans 14 residues. Trimming left V 2 bases short and J 4 bases short, with 13 bases between. The V gene's germline CDR1 is SGDLS and CDR2 YYNGEE.

This clonotype was seen many times. V is TRBV29-1 and J is TRBJ2-7, with D unresolved. Germline assignment: CDR1 SQVTM and CDR2 ANQGSEA. V lost 3 bases and J lost 0, with 12 bases in between. This CDR3 is 14 amino acids long. CDR3 loop: CSVELPRSSYEQYF. In nucleotides, the CDR3 is TGCAGCGTTGAGCTCCCACGGAGCTCCTACGAGCAGTACTTC.

This clonotype was recorded a few times. The chain has TRBV7-2 and TRBJ2-1; 8 bases match TRBD2. V lost 5 bases to trimming and J lost 6 bases; unmatched junction nucleotides: 12. CDR3 length: 16 amino acids. Germline-derived CDR1 and CDR2 are SGHTA and FQGNSA. CDR3 in DNA: TGTGCCAGCAGCAGTGGACTAGCTGTACCCATCAATGAGCAGTTCTTC. Encoded protein: CASSSGLAVPINEQFF. The full variable domain, its missing parts supplied by reference TRBV7-2 and TRBJ2-1, is GAGVSQSPSNKVTEKGKDVELRCDPISGHTALYWYRQSLGQGLEFLIYFQGNSAPDKSGLPSDRFSAERTGGSVSTLTIQRTQQEDSAVYLCASSSGLAVPINEQFFGPGTRLTVL.

The chain recombines TRBV4-1 with TRBJ2-5; perhaps TRBD2 as D (6 bases). V lost 0 bases and J 4 bases, leaving 12 bases between the germline ends. Germline V gene data show CDR1 as MGHRA and CDR2 as YSYEKL. The CDR3 totals 15 residues. CDR3 loop: CASSQEGRERETQYF. In nucleotides, the CDR3 is TGCGCCAGCAGCCAAGAGGGCCGGGAGCGAGAGACCCAGTACTTC.

Ten or more counts support this clonotype. The chain links TRBV3-1 to TRBJ2-7; no clear D. V lost 2 bases, J lost 4 bases, and 12 bases lay in between. This CDR3 has 14 amino acids. The germline V gene has CDR1 LGHDT and CDR2 YNNKEL (reference sequence). CDR3 in amino acids: CASSQFNRTYEQYF. In DNA, the CDR3 is TGTGCCAGCAGCCAATTTAACAGAACTTACGAGCAGTACTTC.

This clonotype was detected many times. The rearrangement joins TRBV3-1 to TRBJ2-3; TRBD2 matches 8 bases. J was trimmed by 3 bases and V by 4 bases; bases with no gene match: 6. CDR3 length: 15 amino acids. Germline V gene sequence: CDR1 LGHDT, CDR2 YNNKEL (reference sequence). CDR3 amino acids: CASSLGGGLTDTQYF. In DNA, the CDR3 is TGTGCCAGCAGCCTTGGCGGGGGGTTAACAGATACGCAGTATTTT.

This chain joins TRBV29-1 and TRBJ2-7; D is ambiguous. V was shortened by 1 base and J by 5 bases, with 24 bases between the two germline ends. Germline V lookup: CDR1 SQVTM, CDR2 ANQGSEA. This CDR3 spans 17 amino acids. The CDR3 loop reads CSVEGVVTETPWDEQYF. CDR3 nucleotide sequence: TGCAGCGTTGAAGGGGTAGTAACGGAGACCCCCTGGGACGAGCAGTACTTC.

This clonotype occurred a few times. The rearrangement links TRBV12-3 or TRBV12-4 to TRBJ2-2; no reliable D call. CDR3 length equals 12 residues. Trimming took 1 base from V and 6 from J, leaving 3 bases between them. The CDR3 region has the DNA TGTGCCAGCAGTTTAGAGCCCGGGGAGCTGTTTTTT. Protein: CASSLEPGELFF.

The chain has TRBV10-1 and TRBJ2-3; D is undetermined. The V and J ends lost 6 bases and 0 bases respectively, with 13 bases between them. This CDR3 has 15 amino acids. The V gene's germline CDR1 is WNHNN and CDR2 SYGVQD (reference sequence). DNA for the CDR3: TGCGCCAGCAGCGTCAGCGTACTCAGCACAGATACGCAGTATTTT. Translation gives CASSVSVLSTDTQYF.